The 4 T cell receptor beta chains below come from one sample, sequenced in a study of blood T cell repertoires in COVID-19. TCRdb keeps only in-frame clones here, not all; method: immunoSEQ multiplex PCR. Of roughly 120,000 clones in the sample, over 80% were seen once. Input material: peripheral blood. These receptors were taken from a man aged 25 to 45 with acute or convalescent COVID-19.

This clone was seen only a few times. The J gene is TRBJ1-1, the V gene TRBV25-1; D call uncertain. The CDR3 has 15 amino acids. Trimming left V 3 bases short and J 7 bases short, with 18 bases between. The germline CDR1 and CDR2 sequences are MGHDK and SYGVNS. CDR3 in DNA: TGTGCCAGCAGTGAGCATCAGCCCCTCAGGTTTGAAGCTTTCTTT. Protein product: CASSEHQPLRFEAFF.

The sample holds one count of this clone. This chain joins TRBV7-9 and TRBJ2-7; 9 nucleotides align to TRBD1. The ends lost 6 bases at V and 4 bases at J; junction bases unmatched: 7. This CDR3 comprises 14 residues. Per the germline V gene, CDR1 is SEHNR and CDR2 is FQNEAQ (reference sequence). As DNA, the CDR3 is TGTGCCAGCAGTCGTGGGACAGGGCAATACGAGCAGTACGTC. It yields the protein CASSRGTGQYEQYV.

There are a few counts of this clone. This rearrangement joins TRBV30 to TRBJ1-2; no firm D call. The CDR3 length is 13 residues. Per the germline V gene, CDR1 is GTSNPN and CDR2 is SVGIG (reference sequence). The V end lost 0 bases, the J end lost 5 bases, and 10 bases lay between the germline ends. CDR3 bases: TGTGCCTGGAGTGTACCCGATCGGTATGGCTACACCTTC. This gives the protein CAWSVPDRYGYTF.

The rearrangement links TRBV7-6 to TRBJ2-3, with a possible D match to TRBD1 (5 bases). This CDR3 has 14 residues. Trimming left V 1 base short and J 1 base short, with 6 bases between. Germline V gene sequence: CDR1 SGHVS, CDR2 FNYEAQ. In nucleotides, the CDR3 is TGTGCCAGCAGCTTAGAGACAGGCACAGATACGCAGTATTTT. Encoded protein: CASSLETGTDTQYF.